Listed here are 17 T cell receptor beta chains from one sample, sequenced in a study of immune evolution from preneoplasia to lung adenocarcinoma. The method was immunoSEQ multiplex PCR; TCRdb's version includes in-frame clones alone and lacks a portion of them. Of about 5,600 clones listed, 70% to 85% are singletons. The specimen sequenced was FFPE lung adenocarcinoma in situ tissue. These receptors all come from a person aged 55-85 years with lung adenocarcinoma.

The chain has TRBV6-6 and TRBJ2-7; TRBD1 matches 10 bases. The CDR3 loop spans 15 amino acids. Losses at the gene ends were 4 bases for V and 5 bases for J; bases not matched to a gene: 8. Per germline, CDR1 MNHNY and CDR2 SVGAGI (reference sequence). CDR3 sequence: CASSWSRDRGNEQYF. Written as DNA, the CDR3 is TGTGCCAGCAGTTGGTCCCGGGACAGGGGAAACGAGCAGTACTTC.

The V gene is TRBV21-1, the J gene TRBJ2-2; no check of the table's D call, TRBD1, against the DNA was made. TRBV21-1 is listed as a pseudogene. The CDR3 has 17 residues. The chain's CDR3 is CAGKQGYYTSNTGELFF. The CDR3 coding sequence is TGTGCCGGGAAACAGGGGTACTACACTTCGAACACCGGGGAGCTGTTTTTT.

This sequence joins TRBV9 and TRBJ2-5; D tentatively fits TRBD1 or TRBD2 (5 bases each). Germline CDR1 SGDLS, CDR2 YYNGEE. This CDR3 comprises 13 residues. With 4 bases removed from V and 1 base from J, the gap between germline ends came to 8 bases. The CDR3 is CASSRDGQETQYF. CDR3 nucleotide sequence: TGTGCCAGCAGCCGGGACGGCCAAGAGACCCAGTACTTC. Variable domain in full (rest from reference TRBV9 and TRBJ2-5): DSGVTQTPKHLITATGQRVTLRCSPRSGDLSVYWYQQSLDQGLQFLIQYYNGEERAKGNILERFSAQQFPDLHSELNLSSLELGDSALYFCASSRDGQETQYFGPGTRLLVL.

The CDR3 DNA reads as TGCGCCAGCAGTTTTACAGGGGCTGAAACTGAAGCTTTCTTT. As protein: CASSFTGAETEAFF. The V gene is TRBV5-1, the J gene TRBJ1-1; 7 bases line up with TRBD1. Unmatched junction bases numbered 9, after V lost 5 bases and J lost 5 bases. The V gene's germline CDR1 is SGHRS and CDR2 YFSETQ. The CDR3 consists of 14 residues.

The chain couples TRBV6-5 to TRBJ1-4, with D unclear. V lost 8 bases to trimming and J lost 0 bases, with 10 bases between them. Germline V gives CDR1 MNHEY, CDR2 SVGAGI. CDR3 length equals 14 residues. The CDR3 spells CASRGIATNEKLFF. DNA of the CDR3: TGTGCCAGCCGCGGCATTGCAACTAATGAAAAACTGTTTTTT.

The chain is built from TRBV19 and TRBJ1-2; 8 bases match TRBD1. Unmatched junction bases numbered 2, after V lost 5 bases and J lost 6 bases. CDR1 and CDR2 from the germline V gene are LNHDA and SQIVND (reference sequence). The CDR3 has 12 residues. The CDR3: CASSGQGDGYTF. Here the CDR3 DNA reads TGTGCCAGTAGTGGACAGGGAGATGGCTACACCTTC.

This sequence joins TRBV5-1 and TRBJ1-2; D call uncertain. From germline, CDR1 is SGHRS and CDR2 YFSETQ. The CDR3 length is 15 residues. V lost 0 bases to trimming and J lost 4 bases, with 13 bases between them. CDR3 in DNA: TGCGCCAGCAGCTTGGGGGCCGACCTTATCTATGGCTACACCTTC. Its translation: CASSLGADLIYGYTF.

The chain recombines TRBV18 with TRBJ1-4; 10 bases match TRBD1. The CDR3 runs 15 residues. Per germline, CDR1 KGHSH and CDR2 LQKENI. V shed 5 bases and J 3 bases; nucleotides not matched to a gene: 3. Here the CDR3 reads CASSRQGAPNEKLFF. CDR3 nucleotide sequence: TGTGCCAGCTCAAGACAGGGGGCGCCTAATGAAAAACTGTTTTTT.

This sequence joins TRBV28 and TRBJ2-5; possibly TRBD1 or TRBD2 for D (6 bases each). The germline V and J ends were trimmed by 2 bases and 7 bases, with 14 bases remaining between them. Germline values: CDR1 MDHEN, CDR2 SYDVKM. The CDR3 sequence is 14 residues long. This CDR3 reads CASSLNLGGRTQYF. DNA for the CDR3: TGTGCCAGCAGTTTAAATTTGGGGGGCAGGACCCAGTACTTC.

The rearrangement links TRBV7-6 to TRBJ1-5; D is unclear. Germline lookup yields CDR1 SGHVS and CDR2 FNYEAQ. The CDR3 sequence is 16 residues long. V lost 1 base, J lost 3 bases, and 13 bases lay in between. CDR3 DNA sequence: TGTGCCAGCAGCTTAGGAGCTGGGGAGACCAATCAGCCCCAGCATTTT. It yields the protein CASSLGAGETNQPQHF.

For the CDR3, the DNA is TGTGCCAGCAGCTTAGGGGACGAAGAGCAGTTCTTC. Amino acids: CASSLGDEEQFF. The chain has TRBV7-6 and TRBJ2-1; D could derive from TRBD1 or TRBD2 (5 bases each). The CDR3 spans 12 residues. The V and J ends lost 1 base and 10 bases respectively, with 8 bases between them. Germline V lookup: CDR1 SGHVS, CDR2 FNYEAQ. Drawing the rest from reference TRBV7-6 and TRBJ2-1, the complete variable domain is GAGVSQSPRYKVTKRGQDVALRCDPISGHVSLYWYRQALGQGPEFLTYFNYEAQQDKSGLPNDRFSAERPEGSISTLTIQRTEQRDSAMYRCASSLGDEEQFFGPGTRLTVL.

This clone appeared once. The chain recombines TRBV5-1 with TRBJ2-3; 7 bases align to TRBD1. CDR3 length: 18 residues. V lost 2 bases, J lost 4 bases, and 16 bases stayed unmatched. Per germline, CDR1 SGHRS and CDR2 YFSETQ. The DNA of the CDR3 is TGCGCCAGCAGCTTCAAGCCCGGACAGGTGGGGCGCCCAGATACGCAGTATTTT. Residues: CASSFKPGQVGRPDTQYF.

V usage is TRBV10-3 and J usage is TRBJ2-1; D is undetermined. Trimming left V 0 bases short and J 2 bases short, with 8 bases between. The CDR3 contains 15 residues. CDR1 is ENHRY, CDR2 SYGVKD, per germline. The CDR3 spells CAISESETAYNEQFF. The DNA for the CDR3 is TGTGCCATCAGTGAGTCGGAGACCGCCTACAATGAGCAGTTCTTC.

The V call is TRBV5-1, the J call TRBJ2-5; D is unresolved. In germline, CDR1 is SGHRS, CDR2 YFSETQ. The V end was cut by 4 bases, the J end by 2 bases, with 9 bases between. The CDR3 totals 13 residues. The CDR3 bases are TGCGCCAGCAGCGGGTGGGGACAAGAGACCCAGTACTTC. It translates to CASSGWGQETQYF.

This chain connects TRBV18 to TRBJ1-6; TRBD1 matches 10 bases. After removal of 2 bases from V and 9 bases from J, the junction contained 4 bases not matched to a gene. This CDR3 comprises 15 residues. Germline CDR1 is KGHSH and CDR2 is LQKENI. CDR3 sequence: CASSPVRQGASPLHF. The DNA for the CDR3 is TGTGCCAGCTCACCAGTGAGACAGGGGGCTTCACCCCTCCACTTT.

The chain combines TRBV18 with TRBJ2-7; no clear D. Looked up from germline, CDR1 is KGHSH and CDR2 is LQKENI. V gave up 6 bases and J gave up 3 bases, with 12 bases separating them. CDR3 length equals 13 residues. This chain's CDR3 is CASSPGPSYEQYF. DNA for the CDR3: TGTGCCAGCTCGCCGGGTCCGAGCTACGAGCAGTACTTC. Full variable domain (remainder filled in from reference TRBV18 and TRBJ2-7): NAGVMQNPRHLVRRRGQEARLRCSPMKGHSHVYWYRQLPEEGLKFMVYLQKENIIDESGMPKERFSAEFPKEGPSILRIQQVVRGDSAAYFCASSPGPSYEQYFGPGTRLTVT.

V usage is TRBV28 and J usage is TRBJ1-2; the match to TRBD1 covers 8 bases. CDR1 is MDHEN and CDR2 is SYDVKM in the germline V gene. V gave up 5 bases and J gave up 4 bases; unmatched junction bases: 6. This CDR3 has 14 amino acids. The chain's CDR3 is CASSKDRVLYGYTF. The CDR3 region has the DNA TGTGCCAGCAGTAAGGACAGGGTCCTCTATGGCTACACCTTC.